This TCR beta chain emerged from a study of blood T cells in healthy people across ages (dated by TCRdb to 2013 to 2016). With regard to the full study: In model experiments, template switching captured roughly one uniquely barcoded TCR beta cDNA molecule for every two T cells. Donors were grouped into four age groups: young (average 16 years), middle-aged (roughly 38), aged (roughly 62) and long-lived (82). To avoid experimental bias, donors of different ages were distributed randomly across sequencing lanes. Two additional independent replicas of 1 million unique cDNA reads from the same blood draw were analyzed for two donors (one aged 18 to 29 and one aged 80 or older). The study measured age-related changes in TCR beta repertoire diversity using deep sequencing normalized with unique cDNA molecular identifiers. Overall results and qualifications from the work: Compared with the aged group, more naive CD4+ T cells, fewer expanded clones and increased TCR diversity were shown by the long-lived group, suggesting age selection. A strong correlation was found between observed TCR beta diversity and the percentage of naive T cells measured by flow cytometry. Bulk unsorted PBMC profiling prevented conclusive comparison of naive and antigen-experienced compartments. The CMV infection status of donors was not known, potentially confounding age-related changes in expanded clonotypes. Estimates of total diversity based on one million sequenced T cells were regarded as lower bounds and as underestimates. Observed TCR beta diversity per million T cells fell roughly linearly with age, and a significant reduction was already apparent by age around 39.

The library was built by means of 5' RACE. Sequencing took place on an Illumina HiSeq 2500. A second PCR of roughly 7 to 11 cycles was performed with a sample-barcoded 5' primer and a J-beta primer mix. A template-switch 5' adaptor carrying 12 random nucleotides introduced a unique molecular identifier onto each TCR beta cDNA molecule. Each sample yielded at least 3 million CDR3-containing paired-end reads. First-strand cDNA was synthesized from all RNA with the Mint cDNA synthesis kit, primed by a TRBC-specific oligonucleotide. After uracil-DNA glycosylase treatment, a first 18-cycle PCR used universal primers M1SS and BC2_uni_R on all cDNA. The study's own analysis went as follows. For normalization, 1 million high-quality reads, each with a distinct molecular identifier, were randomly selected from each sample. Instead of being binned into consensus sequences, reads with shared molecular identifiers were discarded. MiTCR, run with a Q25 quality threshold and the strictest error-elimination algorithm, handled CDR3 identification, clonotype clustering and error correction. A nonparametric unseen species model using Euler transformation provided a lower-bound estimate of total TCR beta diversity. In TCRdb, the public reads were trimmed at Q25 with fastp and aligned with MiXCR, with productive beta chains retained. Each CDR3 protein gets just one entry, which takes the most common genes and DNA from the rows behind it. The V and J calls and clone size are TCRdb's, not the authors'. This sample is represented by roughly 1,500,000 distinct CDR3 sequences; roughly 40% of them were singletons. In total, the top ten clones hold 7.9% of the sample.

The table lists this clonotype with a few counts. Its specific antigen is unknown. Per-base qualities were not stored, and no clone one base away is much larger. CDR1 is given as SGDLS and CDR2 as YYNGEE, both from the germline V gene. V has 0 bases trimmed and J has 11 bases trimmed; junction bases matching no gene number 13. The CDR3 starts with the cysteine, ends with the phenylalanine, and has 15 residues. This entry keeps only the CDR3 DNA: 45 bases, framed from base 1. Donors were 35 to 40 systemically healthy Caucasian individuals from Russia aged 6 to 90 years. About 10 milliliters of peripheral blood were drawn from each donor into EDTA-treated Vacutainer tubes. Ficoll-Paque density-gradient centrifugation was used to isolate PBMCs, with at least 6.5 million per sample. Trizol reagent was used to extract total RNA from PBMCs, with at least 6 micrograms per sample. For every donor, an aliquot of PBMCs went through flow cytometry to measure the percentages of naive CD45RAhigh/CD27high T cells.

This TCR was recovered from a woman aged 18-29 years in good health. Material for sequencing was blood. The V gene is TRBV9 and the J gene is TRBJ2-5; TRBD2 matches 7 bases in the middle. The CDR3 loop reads CASSVGSSGNVQQYF. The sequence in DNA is TGTGCCAGCAGCGTAGGGTCTAGCGGCAACGTACAGCAGTACTTC.